A single sample is the source of the 20 T cell receptor beta chains below, sequenced in a study of blood T cell repertoires in COVID-19. TCRdb keeps only in-frame clones here, not all; method: immunoSEQ multiplex PCR. The sample records fewer than 150,000 clones, less than 90% being singletons. The sample taken for sequencing was PBMCs or T cells enriched from blood (not recorded which). The origin of the receptors is a man under 40 who had recovered from COVID-19.

The chain combines TRBV3-1 (or the pseudogene TRBV3-2) with TRBJ2-1, with 7 bases lining up with TRBD1. V lost 3 bases and J lost 5; bases outside the gene matches: 1. The CDR3 is 13 amino acids. Germline CDR1 reads LGHDT; CDR2 reads YNNKEL (reference sequence). Here the CDR3 reads CASSQDRNNEQFF. CDR3 nucleotides: TGTGCCAGCAGCCAGGACAGGAACAATGAGCAGTTCTTC.

This clone appeared a single time. The chain recombines TRBV7-3 with TRBJ2-2; perhaps TRBD2 as D (6 bases). The length of the CDR3 is 15 residues. Between the trimmed V and J ends, which lost 8 bases and 3 bases, there was a span of 16 bases. Germline CDR1 is SGHTA and CDR2 is FQGTGA. The CDR3 loop reads CASSSGWRDTGELFF. The CDR3 bases are TGTGCCAGCTCCTCGGGCTGGAGGGACACCGGGGAGCTGTTTTTT.

The chain employs TRBV7-2 and TRBJ2-7, with a weak D call TRBD2 (5 bases). Looked up from germline, CDR1 is SGHTA and CDR2 is FQGNSA. This CDR3 is 12 amino acids long. Trimming cost V 5 bases and J 7 bases, with 12 bases left between them. The CDR3 spells CASSGFGEEQYF. Written as DNA, the CDR3 is TGTGCCAGCAGCGGATTCGGGGAAGAGCAGTACTTC.

This sequence joins TRBV25-1 and TRBJ1-2; the D gene is possibly TRBD1 (5 bases). Germline V gene data show CDR1 as MGHDK and CDR2 as SYGVNS. The CDR3 covers 13 residues. The V end lost 2 bases, the J end lost 8 bases, and 12 bases lay between the germline ends. This CDR3 is CASSEPGGAGYTF. The DNA of the CDR3 is TGTGCCAGCAGTGAACCCGGGGGTGCGGGCTACACCTTC.

This clone was seen a single time. The V gene is TRBV6-5, the J gene TRBJ1-2, with a possible D match to TRBD1 (5 bases). V dropped 2 bases and J dropped 7 bases, with 14 bases sitting between them. CDR1 is MNHEY, CDR2 SVGAGI, per germline. CDR3 size: 14 residues. The CDR3 region is CASSYTITGGGYTF. In DNA, the CDR3 is TGTGCCAGCAGTTACACCATCACGGGGGGTGGCTACACCTTC.

The rearrangement joins TRBV9 to TRBJ2-1; 14 bases match TRBD2. V was pared by 4 bases and J by 8 bases, with 14 bases of the junction left unmatched. The CDR3 is 18 residues long. Germline CDR1 reads SGDLS; CDR2 reads YYNGEE. The CDR3 sequence: CASSPPTSGRASVDEQFF. The CDR3 DNA reads TGTGCCAGCAGCCCTCCGACTAGCGGGAGGGCCAGTGTGGATGAGCAGTTCTTC.

The rearrangement links TRBV10-3 to TRBJ2-1; 9 bases are shared with TRBD2. The CDR3 length is 13 residues. Per the germline V gene, CDR1 is ENHRY and CDR2 is SYGVKD. After removal of 8 bases from V and 9 bases from J, the junction contained 8 bases not matched to a gene. CDR3 loop: CAILAGERGEQFF. In DNA form, the CDR3 reads TGTGCCATCTTAGCGGGGGAGCGGGGTGAGCAGTTCTTC.

The V and J genes are TRBV19 and TRBJ2-3, with 9 bases fitting TRBD1. The CDR3 extends over 15 amino acids. CDR1 is LNHDA, CDR2 SQIVND, per germline (reference sequence). V shed 2 bases and J 3 bases; nucleotides not matched to a gene: 3. The CDR3 region has the DNA TGTGCCAGTAGTATACCGGGACAGGGAACAGATACGCAGTATTTT. Protein: CASSIPGQGTDTQYF.

This chain links TRBV3-1 (or the pseudogene TRBV3-2) with TRBJ2-2, with 9 bases that match TRBD1. From germline, CDR1 is LGHDT and CDR2 YNNKEL (reference sequence). V lost 4 bases to trimming and J lost 4 bases; unmatched junction nucleotides: 10. CDR3 length equals 17 residues. The CDR3, as DNA: TGTGCCAGCAGCCTTCAGGACAGGGGTGCGGGCACCGGGGAGCTGTTTTTT. It translates to CASSLQDRGAGTGELFF.

This chain links TRBV29-1 with TRBJ2-5; maybe TRBD2 (6 bases). Trimming removed 3 bases at V and 5 bases at J, with 19 bases between. The CDR3 contains 15 residues. Germline assignment: CDR1 SQVTM and CDR2 ANQGSEA. The DNA of the CDR3 is TGCAGCGTTGAGAGTTCCGGGGGAGTAGGGGAGACCCAGTACTTC. Amino acid sequence: CSVESSGGVGETQYF. Full variable domain (outside the CDR3, taken from reference TRBV29-1 and TRBJ2-5): SAVISQKPSRDICQRGTSLTIQCQVDSQVTMMFWYRQQPGQSLTLIATANQGSEATYESGFVIDKFPISRPNLTFSTLTVSNMSPEDSSIYLCSVESSGGVGETQYFGPGTRLLVL.

This clone was seen a handful of times. J is TRBJ1-1 and V is TRBV18; 8 bases fit TRBD1. J gave up 2 bases and V 3 bases, and 5 bases lay outside the gene matches. This CDR3 spans 15 amino acids. Germline loops: CDR1 KGHSH, CDR2 LQKENI. CDR3: CASSPRGTGNTEAFF. Here the CDR3 DNA reads TGTGCCAGCTCACCTCGGGGGACAGGTAACACTGAAGCTTTCTTT.

CDR3 loop: CASTSPTAYNSPLHF. As DNA, the CDR3 is TGTGCCAGCACCTCCCCGACAGCTTATAATTCACCCCTCCACTTT. This chain connects TRBV27 to TRBJ1-6, with a tentative D call TRBD1 (5 bases). Trimming left V 7 bases short and J 4 bases short, with 14 bases between. The CDR3 covers 15 residues. In germline, CDR1 is MNHEY, CDR2 SMNVEV (reference sequence).

V is TRBV7-9 and J is TRBJ2-2, with a weak D call TRBD2 (6 bases). The CDR3 covers 15 residues. V was pared by 5 bases and J by 1 base, with 11 bases between. The germline V gene encodes CDR1 SEHNR and CDR2 FQNEAQ (reference sequence). Written as DNA, the CDR3 is TGTGCCAGCAGCCTGGGACTGGGGAACACCGGGGAGCTGTTTTTT. Protein: CASSLGLGNTGELFF.

The chain links TRBV14 to TRBJ1-1; D is uncertain. The CDR3 length is 17 residues. The germline V and J ends were trimmed by 0 bases and 0 bases, with 14 bases remaining between them. The V gene's germline CDR1 is SGHDN and CDR2 FVKESK. The CDR3 spells CASSQDRGWEMNTEAFF. The CDR3 region has the DNA TGTGCCAGCAGCCAAGATAGAGGGTGGGAAATGAACACTGAAGCTTTCTTT.

The CDR3 sequence is CASSPREMYSYTF. The CDR3, as DNA: TGTGCCAGCAGTCCCAGGGAAATGTATAGCTACACCTTC. The chain uses TRBV12-3 or TRBV12-4 and TRBJ1-2, with TRBD1 as a possible D gene (5 bases). Trimming removed 5 bases at V and 9 bases at J, with 16 bases between. The CDR3 extends over 13 amino acids.

The chain uses TRBV4-2 and TRBJ2-1, with 7 bases fitting TRBD2. CDR1 and CDR2 from the germline V gene are LGHNA and YNFKEQ. Unmatched junction bases numbered 6, after V lost 0 bases and J lost 13 bases. This CDR3 region has 13 residues. In nucleotides, the CDR3 is TGTGCCAGCAGCCAAGATTTAGCGGGTGCTCAGTTCTTC. Residues: CASSQDLAGAQFF.

This rearrangement joins TRBV6-2 or TRBV6-3 to TRBJ1-4; unclear D gene. Germline V gene lookup returns CDR1 MNHEY and CDR2 SVGEGT. Trimming took off 4 bases at V and 1 base at J, with 13 bases between the two ends. CDR3 length: 16 residues. In DNA, the CDR3 is TGTGCCAGCAGTTCCCGGGAGCTAATAACTAATGAAAAACTGTTTTTT. Translating gives CASSSRELITNEKLFF.

The J gene is TRBJ1-2, the V gene TRBV29-1; 7 positions agree with TRBD1. Germline CDR1 SQVTM, CDR2 ANQGSEA. The CDR3 is made up of 13 amino acids. V gave up 3 bases and J gave up 6 bases; unmatched junction bases: 7. The CDR3 bases are TGCAGCGTTGAGCTCCAGGGGGAGGATGGCTACACCTTC. It yields the protein CSVELQGEDGYTF.

This rearrangement joins TRBV7-8 to TRBJ2-1, with TRBD2 matching 9 bases. The CDR3 length is 17 residues. The germline CDR1 and CDR2 sequences are SGHVS and FQNEAQ. V lost 5 bases and J lost 12; bases outside the gene matches: 20. The chain's CDR3 is CASSIEKGGGGVVGQFF. CDR3 sequence (DNA): TGTGCCAGCAGCATCGAAAAGGGCGGCGGGGGGGTCGTCGGGCAGTTCTTC. Using reference TRBV7-8 and TRBJ2-1 for the parts outside the CDR3, the full variable domain is GAGVSQSPRYKVAKRGQDVALRCDPISGHVSLFWYQQALGQGPEFLTYFQNEAQLDKSGLPSDRFFAERPEGSVSTLKIQRTQQEDSAVYLCASSIEKGGGGVVGQFFGPGTRLTVL.

J is TRBJ2-7 and V is TRBV5-5; TRBD1 matches at 7 bases. This CDR3 comprises 14 residues. The germline gives CDR1 SGHKS, CDR2 YYEKEE (reference sequence). V dropped 4 bases and J dropped 0; count of bases not matched to a gene: 4. The DNA of the CDR3 is TGTGCCAGCAGCACGACAGGGATCTCCTACGAGCAGTACTTC. Protein product: CASSTTGISYEQYF.